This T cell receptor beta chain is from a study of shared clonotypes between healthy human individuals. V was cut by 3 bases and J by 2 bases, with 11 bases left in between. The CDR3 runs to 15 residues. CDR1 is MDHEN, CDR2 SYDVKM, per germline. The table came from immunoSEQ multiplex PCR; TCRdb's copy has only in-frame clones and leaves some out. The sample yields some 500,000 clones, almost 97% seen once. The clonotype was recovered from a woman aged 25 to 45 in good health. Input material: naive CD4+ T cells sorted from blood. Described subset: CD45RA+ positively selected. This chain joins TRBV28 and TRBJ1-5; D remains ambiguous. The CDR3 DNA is TGTGCCAGCAGTTTTTTCCGGCTAGGCAATCAGCCCCAGCATTTT. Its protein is CASSFFRLGNQPQHF.